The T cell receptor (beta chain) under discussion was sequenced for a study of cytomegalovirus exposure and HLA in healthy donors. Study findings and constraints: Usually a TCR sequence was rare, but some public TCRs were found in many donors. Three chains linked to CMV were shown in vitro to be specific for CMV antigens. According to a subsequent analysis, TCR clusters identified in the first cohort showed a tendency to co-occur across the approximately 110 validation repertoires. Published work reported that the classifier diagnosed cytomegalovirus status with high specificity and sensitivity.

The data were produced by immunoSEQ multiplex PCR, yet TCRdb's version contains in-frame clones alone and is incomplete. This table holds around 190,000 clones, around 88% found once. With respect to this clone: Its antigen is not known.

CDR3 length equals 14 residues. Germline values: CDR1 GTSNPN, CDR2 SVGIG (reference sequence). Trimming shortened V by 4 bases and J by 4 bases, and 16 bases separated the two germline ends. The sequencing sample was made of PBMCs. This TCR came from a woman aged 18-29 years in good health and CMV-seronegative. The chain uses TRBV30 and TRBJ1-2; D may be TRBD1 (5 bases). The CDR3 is CAWISGGLGYGYTF. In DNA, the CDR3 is TGTGCCTGGATCTCTGGGGGACTGGGCTATGGCTACACCTTC.